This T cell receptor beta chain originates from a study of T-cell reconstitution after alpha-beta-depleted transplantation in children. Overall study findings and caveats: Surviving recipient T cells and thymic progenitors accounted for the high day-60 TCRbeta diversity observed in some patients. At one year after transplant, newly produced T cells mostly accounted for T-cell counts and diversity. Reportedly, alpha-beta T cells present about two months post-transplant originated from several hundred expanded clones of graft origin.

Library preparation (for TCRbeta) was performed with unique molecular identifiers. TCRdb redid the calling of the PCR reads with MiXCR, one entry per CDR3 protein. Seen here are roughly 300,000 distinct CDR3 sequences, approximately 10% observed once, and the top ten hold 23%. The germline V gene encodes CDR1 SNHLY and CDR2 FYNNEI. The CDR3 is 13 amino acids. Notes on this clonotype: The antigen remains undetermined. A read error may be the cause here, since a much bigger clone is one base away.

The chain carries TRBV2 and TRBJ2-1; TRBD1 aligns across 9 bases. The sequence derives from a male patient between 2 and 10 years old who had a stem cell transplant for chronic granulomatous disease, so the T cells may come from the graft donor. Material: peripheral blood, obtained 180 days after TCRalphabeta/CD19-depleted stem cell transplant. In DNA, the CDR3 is TGTGCCAGCAGTGGCGGACAGGGGCGTGAGCAGTGCTTC. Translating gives CASSGGQGREQCF.